Below, 27 T cell receptor beta chains from the same sample are listed, as sequenced in a study of type 1 and type 2 diabetes patients. PCR was run on genomic DNA. The TCR beta CDR3 region was amplified using 30 forward and 13 reverse primers. MiXCR, run by TCRdb on the multiplex PCR reads, gives a single entry per CDR3 protein. The data contain 280,000 or so distinct CDR3 sequences, roughly 48% of them seen just once; the ten biggest clones take up roughly an eighth. Sample: peripheral blood mononuclear cells (PBMCs). All receptors derive from a man between 18 and 29 years old with type 2 diabetes.

The rearrangement joins TRBV4-3 to TRBJ2-7, with 7 bases lining up with TRBD2. Germline CDR1 LGHNA, CDR2 YSLEER. CDR3 length: 13 residues. After removal of 3 bases from V and 5 bases from J, the junction contained 4 bases not matched to a gene. CDR3 in DNA: TGCGCCAGCAGCCATGCGGGGGACCACGAGCAGTACTTC. It is translated as CASSHAGDHEQYF.

Only a few counts were recorded for this clonotype. The rearrangement uses TRBV28 and TRBJ2-2, with D possibly being TRBD1 (7 bases). The CDR3 sequence is 13 residues long. V lost 5 bases, J lost 5 bases, and 9 bases lay in between. Per the germline V gene, CDR1 is MDHEN and CDR2 is SYDVKM. CDR3 loop: CASSAGGTGELFF. CDR3 nucleotide sequence: TGTGCCAGCAGTGCAGGGGGGACCGGGGAGCTGTTTTTT.

CDR3 region: CASSDPQGRPQYF. The CDR3 nucleotides read TGTGCCAGCAGTGACCCCCAGGGGCGGCCCCAGTATTTT. The gene calls are TRBV6-6 and TRBJ1-5; a weak D match, TRBD1 (6 bases). The end of the DNA aligns better with TRBJ2-3, so the J call may be wrong. Germline loops: CDR1 MNHNY, CDR2 SVGAGI (reference sequence). The CDR3 is 13 amino acids.

This clonotype was detected only a few times. The rearrangement joins TRBV14 to TRBJ1-1, with D perhaps matching TRBD1 (5 bases). This CDR3 has 13 amino acids. Between the trimmed V and J ends, which lost 5 bases and 1 base, there was a span of 8 bases. Germline V gene sequence: CDR1 SGHDN, CDR2 FVKESK. The CDR3 coding sequence is TGTGCCAGCAGCGGCAGGGCGAACACTGAAGCTTTCTTT. As protein: CASSGRANTEAFF.

This clonotype was observed a handful of times. This chain connects TRBV12-3 or TRBV12-4 to TRBJ2-3, with D perhaps given as TRBD1 or TRBD2 (5 bases each). The length of the CDR3 is 15 residues. V gave up 11 bases and J gave up 2 bases, with 20 bases separating them. The CDR3 loop is CARTLGRVPTDTQYF. CDR3 sequence (DNA): TGTGCCCGCACTTTGGGGCGGGTTCCCACAGATACGCAGTATTTT.

The rearrangement links TRBV11-2 to TRBJ2-7; 8 bases line up with TRBD1. Germline CDR1 and CDR2: SGHAT and FQNNGV. There are 13 residues in the CDR3. Trimming at V came to 0 bases and at J to 6 bases, leaving 1 base not matched to a gene. CDR3 sequence: CASSLEDRAEQYF. The CDR3 DNA follows: TGTGCCAGCAGCTTAGAGGACAGGGCCGAGCAGTACTTC.

In this sample, this clonotype turned up a few times. The chain carries TRBV28 and TRBJ2-7, with 9 positions matching TRBD2. This CDR3 region has 12 residues. CDR1 and CDR2 from the germline V gene are MDHEN and SYDVKM. V trimming: 8 bases; J trimming: 7 bases; junction bases outside the gene matches: 6. The CDR3 sequence is CASAGGLLEQYF. The CDR3 region has the DNA TGTGCCAGCGCGGGAGGGCTCCTGGAGCAGTACTTC. The variable domain in full, completed from reference TRBV28 and TRBJ2-7, reads DVKVTQSSRYLVKRTGEKVFLECVQDMDHENMFWYRQDPGLGLRLIYFSYDVKMKEKGDIPEGYSVSREKKERFSLILESASTNQTSMYLCASAGGLLEQYFGPGTRLTVT.

The CDR3 spells CASNLGFGEKLFF. The CDR3 nucleotides read TGTGCCAGCAACCTGGGGTTTGGTGAAAAACTGTTTTTT. The chain has TRBV28 and TRBJ1-4; D is undetermined. The CDR3 totals 13 residues. The germline V gene has CDR1 MDHEN and CDR2 SYDVKM. Trimming took 7 bases from V and 7 from J, leaving 13 bases between them.

The chain couples TRBV4-1 to TRBJ2-1; tentatively, D is TRBD1 or TRBD2 (5 bases each). The CDR3 length is 15 residues. V lost 3 bases and J lost 1, with 10 bases in between. CDR1 and CDR2 from the germline V gene are MGHRA and YSYEKL. The CDR3 region is CASSQGVGSYNEQFF. The DNA for the CDR3 is TGCGCCAGCAGCCAGGGGGTAGGGTCCTACAATGAGCAGTTCTTC.

This clonotype was observed a few times. The chain combines TRBV19 with TRBJ1-1; D gene uncertain. V lost 3 bases and J lost 4, with 9 bases in between. The CDR3 spans 13 residues. CDR1 and CDR2 from the germline V gene are LNHDA and SQIVND (reference sequence). In nucleotides, the CDR3 is TGTGCCAGTAGTATGGTCAAAGGCACTGAAGCTTTCTTT. This sequence encodes CASSMVKGTEAFF.

In its sample, this clonotype was seen a few times. The V gene is TRBV19, the J gene TRBJ1-5; maybe TRBD1 (5 bases). CDR1 and CDR2 from the germline V gene are LNHDA and SQIVND (reference sequence). The CDR3 runs 14 residues. V was pared by 7 bases and J by 4 bases, with 14 bases between. In DNA form, the CDR3 reads TGTGCCAGTACTAAACAGGAACCGAATCAGCCCCAGCATTTT. Its protein is CASTKQEPNQPQHF.

The chain carries TRBV28 and TRBJ1-4, with D uncertain. CDR3 size: 12 residues. CDR1 and CDR2 (germline): MDHEN, SYDVKM. V shed 6 bases and J shed 6 bases, with 8 bases lying between them. The CDR3 sequence is CASSLEHEKLFF. CDR3 bases: TGTGCCAGCAGCCTTGAACATGAAAAACTGTTTTTT.

The rearrangement joins TRBV6-6 to TRBJ2-7; 10 bases map to TRBD1. The CDR3 totals 15 residues. Germline V gives CDR1 MNHNY, CDR2 SVGAGI (reference sequence). Trimming at V came to 2 bases and at J to 2 bases, leaving 3 bases not matched to a gene. Written as DNA, the CDR3 is TGTGCCAGCAGTTACGGAGGACAGGGGGCCTACGAGCAGTACTTC. This gives the protein CASSYGGQGAYEQYF.

V and J are TRBV20-1 and TRBJ1-1; D is unclear. Germline CDR1 and CDR2: DFQATT and SNEGSKA (reference sequence). Trimming left V 0 bases short and J 2 bases short, with 7 bases between. The CDR3 has 13 residues. The CDR3 sequence: CSARDRINTEAFF. The CDR3 DNA reads as TGCAGTGCTAGAGACAGGATTAACACTGAAGCTTTCTTT.

This clonotype was recorded many times. The V and J genes are TRBV7-8 and TRBJ2-1, with D possibly being TRBD2 (6 bases). The CDR3 contains 16 residues. CDR1 and CDR2 (germline): SGHVS, FQNEAQ. Trimming shortened V by 0 bases and J by 4 bases, and 13 bases separated the two germline ends. CDR3 nucleotide sequence: TGTGCCAGCAGCTTAGCGATGCGGGGAGTTTACAATGAGCAGTTCTTC. Encoded protein: CASSLAMRGVYNEQFF.

The chain employs TRBV5-1 and TRBJ2-3; D gene unclear. V was cut by 6 bases and J by 0 bases, with 8 bases left in between. Germline V lookup: CDR1 SGHRS, CDR2 YFSETQ. This CDR3 comprises 13 residues. The DNA for the CDR3 is TGCGCCAGCACCCCGGACAGCACAGATACGCAGTATTTT. This sequence encodes CASTPDSTDTQYF.

The chain links TRBV28 to TRBJ1-5, with D perhaps matching TRBD1 (6 bases). V was cut by 6 bases and J by 2 bases, with 14 bases left in between. CDR1 is MDHEN, CDR2 SYDVKM, per germline. The CDR3 length is 15 residues. The CDR3, as DNA: TGTGCCAGCAGCCCCACGACAGGCCGCAATCAGCCCCAGCATTTT. This encodes CASSPTTGRNQPQHF.

The table lists this clonotype with a few counts. V is TRBV6-6 and J is TRBJ1-2; a weak D match, TRBD1 (5 bases). The CDR3 extends over 14 amino acids. The germline CDR1 and CDR2 sequences are MNHNY and SVGAGI (reference sequence). The ends were cut back, 3 bases at V and 0 bases at J, with 8 bases in the middle. CDR3 sequence (DNA): TGTGCCAGCAGTTATGAGACAGCTAACTATGGCTACACCTTC. As protein: CASSYETANYGYTF.

This sequence joins TRBV7-9 and TRBJ1-5, with no clear D. The CDR3 contains 16 residues. Germline CDR1 SEHNR, CDR2 FQNEAQ (reference sequence). V dropped 3 bases and J dropped 0 bases, with 12 bases sitting between them. For the CDR3, the DNA is TGTGCCAGCAGCTTTTCGGACCGATATAGCAATCAGCCCCAGCATTTT. It yields the protein CASSFSDRYSNQPQHF.

The V gene is TRBV30, the J gene TRBJ2-3; D is uncertain. V was cut by 0 bases and J by 2 bases, with 6 bases left in between. The germline gives CDR1 GTSNPN, CDR2 SVGIG (reference sequence). This CDR3 contains 13 residues. This CDR3 reads CAWSVDITDTQYF. The CDR3 bases are TGTGCCTGGAGTGTTGATATCACAGATACGCAGTATTTT.

Worth noting for this clonotype: A read error may account for a junction end that differs from germline. As DNA, the CDR3 is TGCAGTGCTGCCCCCTCATTAGGCAATCAGCCCCAGCACTTT. Amino acids: CSAAPSLGNQPQHF. The V gene is TRBV20-1, the J gene TRBJ1-5; D call uncertain. Germline V CDR1 and CDR2: DFQATT, SNEGSKA (reference sequence). CDR3 length: 14 residues.

Comments on this clonotype: Relative to the germline gene, one junction end is altered; a read error may explain this. This chain connects TRBV12-3 or TRBV12-4 to TRBJ2-5; no firm D call. The CDR3 is 14 residues long. CDR3 in amino acids: CASSVRRDQGTQYF. The CDR3 bases are TGTGCCAGCAGTGTCCGCCGAGACCAAGGGACCCAGTACTTC.

In its sample, this clonotype was seen a few times. The V call is TRBV6-6, the J call TRBJ2-7; 9 bases agree with TRBD1. Germline V CDR1 and CDR2: MNHNY, SVGAGI (reference sequence). V lost 4 bases, J lost 3 bases, and 10 bases stayed unmatched. The CDR3 sequence is 16 residues long. CDR3 region: CASSSLPGQGFYEQYF. The DNA for the CDR3 is TGTGCCAGCAGTTCCCTTCCGGGACAGGGTTTCTACGAGCAGTACTTC.

This clonotype has only one observation. The chain carries TRBV19 and TRBJ2-7; D possibly matches TRBD1 or TRBD2 (6 bases each). This CDR3 has 14 residues. Germline CDR1 LNHDA, CDR2 SQIVND (reference sequence). Trimming removed 11 bases at V and 4 bases at J, with 21 bases between. In DNA form, the CDR3 reads TGTGCCTGGAGTGTAGGGGGGATCGTTTACGAGCAGTACTTC. Translating it yields CAWSVGGIVYEQYF.

CDR3 amino acids: CASSYRTGGEQYF. The CDR3 coding sequence is TGTGCCAGCAGTTATAGGACAGGCGGAGAGCAGTACTTC. The chain has TRBV6-5 and TRBJ2-7, with 7 bases aligning to TRBD1. Germline V gene data show CDR1 as MNHEY and CDR2 as SVGAGI. The CDR3 is made up of 13 amino acids. V lost 3 bases and J lost 7; bases outside the gene matches: 6.

This chain uses TRBV7-8 with TRBJ1-3; D is uncertain. Germline assignment: CDR1 SGHVS and CDR2 FQNEAQ. Trimming shortened V by 1 base and J by 2 bases, and 9 bases separated the two germline ends. This CDR3 contains 15 residues. The CDR3 DNA reads as TGTGCCAGCAGCTTAGACGGAGGGCCTGGAAACACCATATATTTT. This gives the protein CASSLDGGPGNTIYF.

The V gene is TRBV4-1, the J gene TRBJ1-2; D possibly corresponds to TRBD1 (6 bases). CDR3 length: 16 amino acids. Germline-derived CDR1 and CDR2 are MGHRA and YSYEKL. V shed 0 bases and J shed 7 bases, with 18 bases lying between them. CDR3 sequence: CASSQDPIAGEIGYTF. The CDR3, as DNA: TGCGCCAGCAGCCAAGATCCGATAGCAGGGGAGATTGGCTACACCTTC.